The sequence of this T cell receptor (beta chain) was determined in a study of T cells in Graves' hyperthyroidism and ophthalmopathy. Study-wide results and caveats: Separation of ophthalmopathy from stable hyperthyroidism was achieved by a 13 V-J model. It was a median about 6 months before onset that the model predicted ophthalmopathy.

The CDR3 length is 17 residues. The ends were cut back, 6 bases at V and 1 base at J, with 19 bases in the middle. CDR1 and CDR2 (germline): LNHNV, YYDKDF (reference sequence). Details on this clonotype: What it binds is not known.

Exclusions: uncontrolled infection, other autoimmune disease, pregnancy, lactation. From RNA transcripts, TCR beta CDR3 regions were amplified. TCR CDR3 regions were first amplified by RT-PCR with HTBI primers. MiXCR was run by TCRdb on the multiplex PCR reads, yielding one entry per CDR3 protein. The sample records about 570,000 distinct CDR3 sequences, around 42% being singletons. The V call is TRBV15, the J call TRBJ1-5, with D perhaps matching TRBD1 (5 bases). The TCR originated in an adult woman with Graves' disease, either hyperthyroidism or ophthalmopathy (not recorded which). Sequenced sample: peripheral blood or thyroid tissue (not recorded which). Here the CDR3 reads CATRGSGLGISNQPQHF. The CDR3 bases are TGTGCCACCAGAGGGTCGGGACTGGGAATAAGCAATCAGCCCCAGCATTTT.